This entry features one T cell receptor beta chain sequence. The antigen remains unidentified. This sample is part of a study of T cells after yellow fever vaccination. Study findings and constraints: Of the clonotypes, a small share occurred in both CD4 and CD8 compartments. In FACS-sorted repertoires, abundant clonotypes from the bulk population could appear as contaminants. Reappearing after the booster were most of the clones from primary vaccination (about 96% CD4, approximately 89% CD8).

The CDR3 runs to 15 residues. The germline gives CDR1 LGHNA, CDR2 YSLEER. Trimming removed 8 bases at V and 0 bases at J, with 14 bases between. The 5'RACE template-switching step produced TCR cDNA and added a universal primer site and UMIs. Via MiXCR, TCRdb re-called the 5' RACE reads, giving one row per CDR3 protein. Here the sample spans about 320,000 distinct CDR3 sequences, 4% to 5.5% being singletons. The sequence was obtained from a man aged 18 to 29 who received the YFV17D yellow fever vaccine. The chain recombines TRBV4-3 with TRBJ1-3, with D unresolved. The sequencing used PBMCs, collected 15 days after the yellow fever booster vaccination. Here the CDR3 DNA reads TGCGCCAGCCGACTCAGCGGGGACTCTGGAAACACCATATATTTT. Translated, it gives CASRLSGDSGNTIYF.